This entry describes one T cell receptor (beta chain). The entry originates in a study of blood T cell repertoires in COVID-19. The overall study: PBMCs, B-cell-depleted T cells, or T cells were the source of the cDNA or gDNA that made up the material.

Assay used: immunoSEQ multiplex PCR; TCRdb lists only in-frame clones, some missing. The repertoire holds a few hundred thousand clones, around 90% seen once, with 0.85% to 1% in the top ten. The ends were cut back, 4 bases at V and 1 base at J, with 7 bases in the middle. The CDR3 consists of 13 residues. Germline assignment: CDR1 LGHDT and CDR2 YNNKEL (reference sequence). This chain links TRBV3-1 (or the pseudogene TRBV3-2) with TRBJ1-1, with D tentatively TRBD1 (5 bases). Input material: peripheral blood. This TCR was recovered from a woman aged 40 to 50 who had recovered from COVID-19. DNA of the CDR3: TGTGCCAGCAGCCCCGGGGGGAACACTGAAGCTTTCTTT. This gives the protein CASSPGGNTEAFF.